This record looks at one T cell receptor (beta chain) sequence and its context. The CDR3 contains 14 residues. With 3 bases removed from V and 8 bases from J, the gap between germline ends came to 17 bases. Germline CDR1 reads SGDLS; CDR2 reads YYNGEE. This sample was taken from a study of blood T cell repertoires in COVID-19. Overall study: Specimens from acute and convalescent COVID-19 originated in the United States, Italy and Spain. T cells, B-cell-depleted T cells, or PBMCs supplied cDNA or gDNA.

Source study methods: From reference gene primer amplification, estimates of nucleated cell counts were derived. Clones were sequenced by immunoSEQ multiplex PCR, and TCRdb holds only the in-frame ones, with some missing. Clone size and the V and J calls come from that table; the DNA yielded D and trimming. This table holds 30,000 to 40,000 clones, approximately 95% found once. This chain uses TRBV9 with TRBJ1-2; D might be TRBD1 (6 bases). This sequence was found in a male donor with active COVID-19. The material sequenced was peripheral blood. The CDR3 DNA is TGTGCCAGCAGCGCCGTTACAGGGAATTTGGGCTACACCTTC. Translating it yields CASSAVTGNLGYTF.